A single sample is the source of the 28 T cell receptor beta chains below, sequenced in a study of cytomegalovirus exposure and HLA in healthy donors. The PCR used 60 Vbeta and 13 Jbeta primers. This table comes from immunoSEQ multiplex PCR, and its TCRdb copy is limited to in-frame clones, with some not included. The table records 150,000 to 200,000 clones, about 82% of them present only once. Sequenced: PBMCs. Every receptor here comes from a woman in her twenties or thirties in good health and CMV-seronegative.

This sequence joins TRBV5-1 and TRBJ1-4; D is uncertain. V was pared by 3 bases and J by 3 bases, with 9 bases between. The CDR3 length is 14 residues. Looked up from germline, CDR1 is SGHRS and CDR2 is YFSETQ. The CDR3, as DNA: TGCGCCAGCAGCTCCGGGATGTCTAATGAAAAACTGTTTTTT. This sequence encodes CASSSGMSNEKLFF.

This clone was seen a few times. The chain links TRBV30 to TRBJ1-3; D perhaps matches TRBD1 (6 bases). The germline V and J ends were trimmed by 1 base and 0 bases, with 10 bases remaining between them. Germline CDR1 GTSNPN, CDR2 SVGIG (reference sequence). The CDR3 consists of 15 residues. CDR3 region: CAWSDRAISGNTIYF. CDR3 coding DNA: TGTGCCTGGAGTGACAGGGCCATCTCTGGAAACACCATATATTTT.

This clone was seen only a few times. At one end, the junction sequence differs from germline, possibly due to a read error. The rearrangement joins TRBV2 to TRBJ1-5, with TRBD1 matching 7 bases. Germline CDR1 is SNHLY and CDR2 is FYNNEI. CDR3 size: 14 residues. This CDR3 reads CATAATGFNRPQHF. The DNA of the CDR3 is TGTGCCACCGCGGCGACAGGGTTTAATCGGCCCCAGCATTTT.

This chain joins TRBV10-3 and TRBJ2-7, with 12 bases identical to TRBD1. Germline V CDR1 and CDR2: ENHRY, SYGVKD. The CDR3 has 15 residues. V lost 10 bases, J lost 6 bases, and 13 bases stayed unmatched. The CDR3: CASLSRGTGGGEQYF. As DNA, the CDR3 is TGTGCCAGCCTTTCTAGGGGGACAGGGGGCGGCGAGCAGTACTTC.

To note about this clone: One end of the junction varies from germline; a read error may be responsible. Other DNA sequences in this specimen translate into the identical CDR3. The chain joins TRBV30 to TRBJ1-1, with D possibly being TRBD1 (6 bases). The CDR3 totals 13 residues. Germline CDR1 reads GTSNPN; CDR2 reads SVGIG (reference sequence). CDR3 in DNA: TGCGCCTGGAGTGTACTAGGGGGCACTGAAGCTTTCTTT. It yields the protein CAWSVLGGTEAFF.

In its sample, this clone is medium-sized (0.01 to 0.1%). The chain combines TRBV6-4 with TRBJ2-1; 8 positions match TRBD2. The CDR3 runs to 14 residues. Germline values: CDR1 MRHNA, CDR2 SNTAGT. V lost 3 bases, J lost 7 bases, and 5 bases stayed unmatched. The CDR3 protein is CASSERGEGNEQFF. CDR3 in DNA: TGTGCCAGCAGTGAGCGGGGGGAGGGGAATGAGCAGTTCTTC.

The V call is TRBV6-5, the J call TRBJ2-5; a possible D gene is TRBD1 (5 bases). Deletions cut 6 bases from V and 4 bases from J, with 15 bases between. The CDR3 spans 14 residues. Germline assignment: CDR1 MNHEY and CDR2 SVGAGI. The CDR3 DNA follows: TGTGCCAGCAGCACCAGGGTGCTGATAGAGACCCAGTACTTC. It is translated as CASSTRVLIETQYF.

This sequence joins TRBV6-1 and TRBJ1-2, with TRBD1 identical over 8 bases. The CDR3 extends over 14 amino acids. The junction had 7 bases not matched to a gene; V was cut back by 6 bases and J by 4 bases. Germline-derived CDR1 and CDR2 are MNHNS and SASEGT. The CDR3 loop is CASSPDRGLYGYTF. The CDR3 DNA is TGTGCCAGCAGCCCCGACAGGGGTCTCTATGGCTACACCTTC.

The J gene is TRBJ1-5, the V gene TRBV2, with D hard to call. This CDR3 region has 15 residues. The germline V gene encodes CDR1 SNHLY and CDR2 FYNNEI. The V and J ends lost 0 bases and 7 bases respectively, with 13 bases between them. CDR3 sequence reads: CASSEALGQGQPQHF. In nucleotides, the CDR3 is TGTGCCAGCAGTGAAGCGCTTGGGCAAGGCCAGCCCCAGCATTTT. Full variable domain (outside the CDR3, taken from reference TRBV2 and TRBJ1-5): EPEVTQTPSHQVTQMGQEVILRCVPISNHLYFYWYRQILGQKVEFLVSFYNNEISEKSEIFDDQFSVERPDGSNFTLKIRSTKLEDSAMYFCASSEALGQGQPQHFGDGTRLSIL.

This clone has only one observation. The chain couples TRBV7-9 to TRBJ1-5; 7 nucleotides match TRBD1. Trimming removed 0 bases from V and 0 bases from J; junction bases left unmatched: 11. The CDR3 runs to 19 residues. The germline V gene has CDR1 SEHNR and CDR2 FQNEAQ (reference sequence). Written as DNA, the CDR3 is TGTGCCAGCAGCTTAGCGCGGGAGGGGGCCCCCCTTAGCAATCAGCCCCAGCATTTT. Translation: CASSLAREGAPLSNQPQHF.

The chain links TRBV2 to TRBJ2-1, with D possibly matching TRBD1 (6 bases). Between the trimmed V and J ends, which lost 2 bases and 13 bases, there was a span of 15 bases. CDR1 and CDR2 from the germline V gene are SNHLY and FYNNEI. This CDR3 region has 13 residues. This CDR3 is CASSESRRGTQFF. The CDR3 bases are TGTGCCAGCAGTGAATCACGTAGGGGGACACAGTTCTTC.

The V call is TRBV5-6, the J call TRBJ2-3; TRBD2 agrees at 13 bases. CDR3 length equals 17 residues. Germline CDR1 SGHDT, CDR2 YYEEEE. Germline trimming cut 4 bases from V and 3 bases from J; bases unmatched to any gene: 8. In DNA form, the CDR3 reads TGTGCCAGCAGCCCTCGGACTAGCGGGGGCCTTACAGATACGCAGTATTTT. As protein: CASSPRTSGGLTDTQYF.

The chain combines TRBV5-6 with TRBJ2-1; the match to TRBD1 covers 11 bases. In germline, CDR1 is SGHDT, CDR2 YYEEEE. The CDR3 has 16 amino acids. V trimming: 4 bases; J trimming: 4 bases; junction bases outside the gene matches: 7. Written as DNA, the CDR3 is TGTGCCAGCAGCACTCGGACAGGGGGCTGGTACAATGAGCAGTTCTTC. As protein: CASSTRTGGWYNEQFF.

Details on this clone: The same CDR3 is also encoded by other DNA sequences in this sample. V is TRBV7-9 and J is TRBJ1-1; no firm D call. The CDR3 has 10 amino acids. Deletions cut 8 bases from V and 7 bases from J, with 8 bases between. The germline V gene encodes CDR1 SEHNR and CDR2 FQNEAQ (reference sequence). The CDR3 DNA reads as TGTGCCAGCGGAGATAATGAAGCTTTCTTT. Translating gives CASGDNEAFF.

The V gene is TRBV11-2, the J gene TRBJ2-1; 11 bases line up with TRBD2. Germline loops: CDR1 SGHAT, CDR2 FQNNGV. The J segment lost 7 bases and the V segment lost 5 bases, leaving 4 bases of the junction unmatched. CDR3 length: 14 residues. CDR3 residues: CASSNSGGVNEQFF. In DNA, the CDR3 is TGTGCCAGCAGCAATAGCGGGGGGGTTAATGAGCAGTTCTTC.

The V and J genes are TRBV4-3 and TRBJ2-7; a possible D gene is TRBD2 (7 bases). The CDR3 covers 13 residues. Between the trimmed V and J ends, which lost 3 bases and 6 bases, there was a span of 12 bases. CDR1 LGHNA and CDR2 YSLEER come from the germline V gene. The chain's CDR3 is CASSQGGRAEQYF. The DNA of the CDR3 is TGCGCCAGCAGCCAGGGGGGGCGGGCCGAGCAGTACTTC.

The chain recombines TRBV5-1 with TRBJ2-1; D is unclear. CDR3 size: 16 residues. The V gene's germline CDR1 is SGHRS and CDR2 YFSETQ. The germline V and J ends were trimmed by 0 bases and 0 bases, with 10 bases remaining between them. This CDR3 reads CASSLGPGSSYNEQFF. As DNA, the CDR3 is TGCGCCAGCAGCTTGGGCCCGGGTAGCTCCTACAATGAGCAGTTCTTC.

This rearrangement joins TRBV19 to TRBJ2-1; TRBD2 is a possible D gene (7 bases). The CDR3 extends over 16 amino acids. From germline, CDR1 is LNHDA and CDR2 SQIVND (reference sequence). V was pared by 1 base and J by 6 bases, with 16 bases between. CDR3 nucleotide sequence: TGTGCCAGTAGTATAGGGGGGGGCGAGTTGGCCAATGAGCAGTTCTTC. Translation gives CASSIGGGELANEQFF.

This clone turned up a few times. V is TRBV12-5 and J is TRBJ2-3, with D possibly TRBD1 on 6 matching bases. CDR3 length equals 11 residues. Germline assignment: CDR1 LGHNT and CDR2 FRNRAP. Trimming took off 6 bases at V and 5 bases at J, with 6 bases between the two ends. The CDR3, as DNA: TGTGCTAGTGGGACAGGAGATACGCAGTATTTT. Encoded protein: CASGTGDTQYF.

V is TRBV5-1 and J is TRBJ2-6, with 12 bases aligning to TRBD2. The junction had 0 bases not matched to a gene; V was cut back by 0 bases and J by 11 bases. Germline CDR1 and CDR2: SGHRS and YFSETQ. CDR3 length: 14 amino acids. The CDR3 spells CASSLGLAGDVLTF. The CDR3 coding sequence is TGCGCCAGCAGCTTGGGACTAGCGGGGGACGTCCTGACTTTC.

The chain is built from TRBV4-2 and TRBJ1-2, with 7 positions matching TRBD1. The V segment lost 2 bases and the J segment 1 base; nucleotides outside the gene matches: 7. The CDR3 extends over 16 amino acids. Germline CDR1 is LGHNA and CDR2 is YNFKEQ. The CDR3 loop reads CASSQTTGERNYGYTF. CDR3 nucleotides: TGTGCCAGCAGCCAAACCACAGGGGAGCGTAACTATGGCTACACCTTC.

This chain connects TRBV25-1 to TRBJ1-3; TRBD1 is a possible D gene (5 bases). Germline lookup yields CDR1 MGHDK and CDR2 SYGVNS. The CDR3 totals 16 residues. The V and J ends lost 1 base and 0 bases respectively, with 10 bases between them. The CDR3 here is CASSEFGGSSGNTIYF. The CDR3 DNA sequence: TGTGCCAGCAGTGAATTTGGGGGGAGCTCTGGAAACACCATATATTTT.

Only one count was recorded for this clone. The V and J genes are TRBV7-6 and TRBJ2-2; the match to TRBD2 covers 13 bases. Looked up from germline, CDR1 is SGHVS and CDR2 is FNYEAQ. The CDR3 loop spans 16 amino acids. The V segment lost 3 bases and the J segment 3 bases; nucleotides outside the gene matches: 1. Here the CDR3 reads CASSLGLAGYTGELFF. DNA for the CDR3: TGTGCCAGCAGCTTGGGACTAGCGGGGTACACCGGGGAGCTGTTTTTT. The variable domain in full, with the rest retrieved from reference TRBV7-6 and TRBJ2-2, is GAGVSQSPRYKVTKRGQDVALRCDPISGHVSLYWYRQALGQGPEFLTYFNYEAQQDKSGLPNDRFSAERPEGSISTLTIQRTEQRDSAMYRCASSLGLAGYTGELFFGEGSRLTVL.

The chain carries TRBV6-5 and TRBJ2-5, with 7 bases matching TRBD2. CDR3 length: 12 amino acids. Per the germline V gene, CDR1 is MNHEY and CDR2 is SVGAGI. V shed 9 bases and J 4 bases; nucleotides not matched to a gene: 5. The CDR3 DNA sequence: TGTGCCAGTCAATCTAGCGGAGAGACCCAGTACTTC. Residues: CASQSSGETQYF.

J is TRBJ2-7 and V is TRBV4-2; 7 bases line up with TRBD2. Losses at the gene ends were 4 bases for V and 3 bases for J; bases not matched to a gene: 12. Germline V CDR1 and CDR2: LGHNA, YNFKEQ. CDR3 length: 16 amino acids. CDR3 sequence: CASSPEAASGFYEQYF. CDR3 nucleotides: TGTGCCAGCAGCCCCGAGGCGGCTAGCGGCTTCTACGAGCAGTACTTC.

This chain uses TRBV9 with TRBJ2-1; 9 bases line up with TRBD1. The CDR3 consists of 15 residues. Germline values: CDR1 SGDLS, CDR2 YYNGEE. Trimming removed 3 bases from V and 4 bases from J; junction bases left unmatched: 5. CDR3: CASSEGTGSYNEQFF. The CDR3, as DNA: TGTGCCAGCAGCGAAGGGACAGGGTCGTACAATGAGCAGTTCTTC.

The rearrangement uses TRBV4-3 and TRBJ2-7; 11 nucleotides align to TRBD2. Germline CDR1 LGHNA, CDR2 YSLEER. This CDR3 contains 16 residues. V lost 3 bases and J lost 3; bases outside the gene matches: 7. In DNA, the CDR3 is TGCGCCAGCAGCCAGCATAGCGGGGGGGAGAGCTACGAGCAGTACTTC. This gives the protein CASSQHSGGESYEQYF.

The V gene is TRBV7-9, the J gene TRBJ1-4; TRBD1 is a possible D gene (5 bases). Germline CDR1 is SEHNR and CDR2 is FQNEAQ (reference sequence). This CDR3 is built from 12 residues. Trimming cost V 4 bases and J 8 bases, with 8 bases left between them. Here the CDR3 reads CASSWRQEKLFF. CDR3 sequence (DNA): TGTGCCAGCAGCTGGCGACAGGAAAAACTGTTTTTT.